Listed below are T cell receptor beta chains from one sample, sequenced in a study of response to subunit inactivated influenza vaccine. TCRdb reprocessed the RT-PCR reads with MiXCR, giving one entry per CDR3 protein. The sample lists some 640,000 distinct CDR3 sequences; 11% to 15% were seen once. Material: PBMCs from blood, obtained 14 to 15 days before vaccination. The receptors were gathered from a man aged 50-60 years who received an inactivated influenza vaccine. Both conserved end residues are part of each CDR3. A D gene is named only where the DNA matches it firmly. Size values are once, few and many counts, or a class for expanded clones, and some rows have none.

v_gene	abundance	j_gene	d_gene	CDR3aa	CDR3nt
TRBV11-1	few	TRBJ1-1	NA	CASSFSRRTEAFF	TGTGCCAGCAGCTTTTCCAGGAGGACTGAAGCTTTCTTT
TRBV10-1	NA	TRBJ2-1	NA	CASSPQGVDEQFF	TGCGCCAGCAGCCCACAGGGCGTGGATGAGCAGTTCTTC
TRBV28	NA	TRBJ1-6	NA	CASGPTTTYSPLHF	TGTGCCAGCGGACCCACAACCACCTATTCACCCCTCCACTTT
TRBV29-1	NA	TRBJ2-7	TRBD1	CSVTDRAREQYF	TGCAGCGTGACGGACAGGGCTCGCGAGCAGTACTTC
TRBV12-3/TRBV12-4	few	TRBJ2-5	NA	CASSLWRGDGTQYF	TGTGCCAGCAGTTTATGGCGAGGAGATGGGACCCAGTACTTC
TRBV5-1	few	TRBJ2-3	TRBD2	CASGLAGEDTQYF	TGCGCCAGCGGGCTAGCGGGAGAAGATACGCAGTATTTT
TRBV20-1	NA	TRBJ2-3	NA	CSARDLLSDSSTDTQYF	TGCAGTGCTAGAGACCTACTTAGCGATTCTAGCACAGATACGCAGTATTTT
TRBV7-2	many	TRBJ2-1	TRBD2	CASSSRGLAANEQFF	TGTGCCAGCAGCTCCCGTGGCCTAGCGGCGAATGAGCAGTTCTTC
TRBV29-1	many	TRBJ2-3	NA	CSVRLVTDTQYF	TGCAGCGTTCGTTTGGTTACAGATACGCAGTATTTT
TRBV28	few	TRBJ1-5	NA	CASSQTDQPQHF	TGTGCCAGCAGCCAGACAGATCAGCCCCAGCATTTT
TRBV6-5	NA	TRBJ2-3	NA	CATEVLDADTQYF	TGTGCCACCGAGGTACTAGACGCAGATACGCAGTATTTT
TRBV7-3	few	TRBJ2-3	NA	CASSLTEGVEGTDTQYF	TGTGCCAGCAGCTTAACGGAGGGGGTTGAGGGGACAGATACGCAGTATTTT
TRBV20-1	few	TRBJ2-5	TRBD2	CSARDPSGGKQETQYF	TGCAGTGCTAGAGATCCTAGCGGGGGGAAACAAGAGACCCAGTACTTC
TRBV7-2	few	TRBJ2-5	NA	CASSLNGAFQETQYF	TGTGCCAGCAGCTTAAATGGGGCGTTCCAAGAGACCCAGTACTTC
TRBV4-2	NA	TRBJ2-7	NA	CASSQDLKGIYEQYF	TGTGCCAGCAGCCAAGACCTAAAGGGGATCTACGAGCAGTACTTC
TRBV5-6	many	TRBJ2-7	NA	CASSQGVGEQYF	TGTGCCAGCAGCCAAGGGGTTGGAGAGCAGTACTTC
TRBV18	NA	TRBJ1-4	NA	CASSPYGNLATNEKLFF	TGTGCCAGCTCACCATACGGGAATTTGGCAACTAATGAAAAACTGTTTTTT
TRBV12-3/TRBV12-4	NA	TRBJ2-1	TRBD2	CASRSTSGESSYNEQFF	TGTGCCAGCAGATCGACTAGCGGGGAGAGCTCCTACAATGAGCAGTTCTTC
TRBV6-1	many	TRBJ1-6	NA	CASSRGGNSPLHF	TGTGCCAGCAGTCGGGGAGGGAATTCACCCCTCCACTTT
TRBV4-2	many	TRBJ2-1	TRBD2	CASSRLAGTSVEQFF	TGTGCCAGCAGCCGACTAGCGGGAACGAGTGTTGAGCAGTTCTTC
TRBV12-3/TRBV12-4	many	TRBJ2-1	TRBD2	CASSLGGGLWDEQFF	TGTGCCAGCAGTTTGGGCGGGGGGCTTTGGGATGAGCAGTTCTTC
TRBV6-2/TRBV6-3	many	TRBJ2-1	TRBD2	CASRYSGGAYNEQFF	TGTGCCAGCAGGTATAGCGGGGGGGCCTACAATGAGCAGTTCTTC
TRBV29-1	NA	TRBJ2-1	TRBD1	CSVEDWDRVYNEQFF	TGCAGCGTTGAAGACTGGGACAGGGTCTACAATGAGCAGTTCTTC
TRBV4-3	few	TRBJ2-3	TRBD2	CASSQGSGGSSTDTQYF	TGCGCCAGCAGCCAAGGAAGCGGGGGATCTAGCACAGATACGCAGTATTTT
TRBV5-1	NA	TRBJ2-7	NA	CASTPREASSYEQYF	TGCGCCAGCACTCCCCGGGAAGCCAGTTCCTACGAGCAGTACTTC
TRBV5-5	NA	TRBJ1-4	NA	CASSLIGQGNEKLFF	TGTGCCAGCAGCTTAATAGGCCAGGGGAATGAAAAACTGTTTTTT
TRBV12-3/TRBV12-4	few	TRBJ1-5	TRBD1	CASSSGQGGGNQPQHF	TGTGCCAGCAGCAGTGGACAGGGGGGAGGGAATCAGCCCCAGCATTTT
TRBV6-5	few	TRBJ2-1	NA	CASSPRRQLYNEQFF	TGTGCCAGCAGTCCTCGACGCCAGCTTTACAATGAGCAGTTCTTC
TRBV19	few	TRBJ2-4	TRBD1	CASSIPGQGAKNIQYF	TGTGCCAGTAGTATCCCGGGACAGGGAGCCAAAAACATTCAGTACTTC